The clone carrying this TCR beta chain was picked up one time. J was trimmed by 6 bases and V by 6 bases; bases with no gene match: 11. Germline lookup yields CDR1 MNHEY and CDR2 SVGAGI. The CDR3 totals 14 residues. This entry comes from a study of T cell responses to AZD1222 COVID-19 vaccine. Some clones are missing from TCRdb's copy, which holds only in-frame ones; the method was immunoSEQ multiplex PCR. Of about 42,000 clones listed, about nine tenths are singletons. The sample in question was peripheral blood, obtained 28 days after the second AZD1222 dose. The chain employs TRBV6-5 and TRBJ2-7; 7 bases line up with TRBD2. The source of this sequence is an adult who received the AZD1222 COVID-19 vaccine. The CDR3: CASRPGAGVGEQYF. CDR3 in DNA: TGTGCCAGCAGACCTGGGGCGGGGGTCGGCGAGCAGTACTTC.